Listed below are T cell receptor beta chains from one sample, sequenced in a study of OX40 agonist ivuxolimab in advanced cancers. Libraries were prepared by immunoSEQ multiplex PCR; TCRdb keeps only in-frame clonotypes and omits some of them. The table has about 120,000 clones, 80% to 90% seen once. The material sequenced was CD4+ or CD8+ T cells sorted from blood, taken in a trial of the OX40 agonist ivuxolimab. The receptors shown here come from an adult with an advanced solid tumor such as melanoma, head and neck, liver or kidney cancer. Each CDR3 is given with its conserved first and last residue. The D gene is left open where the match is weak. Expanded clones get a size class; other rows say once, few or many, or leave the size out.

J: TRBJ2-6; size: NA; V: TRBV2; D: NA; DNA: TGTGCCAGCAGTGAAGCGCTTCGGCAGGCTGGGGCCAACGTCCTGACTTTC; CDR3: CASSEALRQAGANVLTF
J: TRBJ2-6; size: few; V: TRBV21-1; D: NA; DNA: TGTGCCAGCAGCAAAGCGGGACCAGAAGAGGGGGCCAACGTCCTGACTTTC; CDR3: CASSKAGPEEGANVLTF
J: TRBJ2-3; size: NA; V: TRBV5-5; D: NA; DNA: TGTGCCAGCAACCCGGGAGTCCTAAGCACAGATACGCAGTATTTT; CDR3: CASNPGVLSTDTQYF
J: TRBJ2-1; size: NA; V: TRBV11-3; D: TRBD1; DNA: TGTGCCAGCAGCTTAACCACAGGGGGAGGTGAGCAGTTCTTC; CDR3: CASSLTTGGGEQFF
J: TRBJ2-1; size: few; V: TRBV30; D: TRBD1; DNA: TGTGCCTGGGGTCTAGGGACAGGGCATAGATTTTCCTACAATGAGCAGTTCTTC; CDR3: CAWGLGTGHRFSYNEQFF
J: TRBJ2-1; size: NA; V: TRBV28; D: TRBD2; DNA: TGTGCCAGCAGCCCGACTAGCGGGGGGCGGTCCTACAATGAGCAGTTCTTC; CDR3: CASSPTSGGRSYNEQFF
J: TRBJ2-5; size: NA; V: TRBV7-2; D: NA; DNA: TGTGCCAGCAGCTTTGGACAGATCCAAGAGACCCAGTACTTC; CDR3: CASSFGQIQETQYF
J: TRBJ2-5; size: NA; V: TRBV11-2; D: NA; DNA: TGTGCCAGCAGCTCCGGTAGGGGGGCGGGGATTCAAGAGACCCAGTACTTC; CDR3: CASSSGRGAGIQETQYF
J: TRBJ2-2; size: NA; V: TRBV7-9; D: NA; DNA: TGTGCCAGCAGCTTAGGCGCGGGTACCGGGGAGCTGTTTTTT; CDR3: CASSLGAGTGELFF
J: TRBJ2-2; size: once; V: TRBV19; D: TRBD1; DNA: TGTGCCAGTATAGTAGGGGACAGGACGGCGAACACCGGGGAGCTGTTTTTT; CDR3: CASIVGDRTANTGELFF
J: TRBJ2-2; size: NA; V: TRBV14; D: NA; DNA: TGTGCCAGCAGCCCCCGTTCTGCCGGGGAGCTGTTTTTT; CDR3: CASSPRSAGELFF
J: TRBJ2-2; size: NA; V: TRBV6-5; D: TRBD2; DNA: TGTGCCAGCAGGACGTTAGCGGGAAACACCGGGGAGCTGTTTTTT; CDR3: CASRTLAGNTGELFF
J: TRBJ2-1; size: NA; V: TRBV28; D: NA; DNA: TGTGCCAGCAGCAGGTACAATGAGCAGTTCTTC; CDR3: CASSRYNEQFF
J: TRBJ2-2; size: NA; V: TRBV28; D: TRBD2; DNA: TGTGCCAGCAGCCGCGTGGGGAGGGCGGGGACCGGGGAGCTGTTTTTT; CDR3: CASSRVGRAGTGELFF
J: TRBJ2-3; size: NA; V: TRBV7-9; D: NA; DNA: TGTGCCAGCAGCGGCCGAAACACAGATACGCAGTATTTT; CDR3: CASSGRNTDTQYF
J: TRBJ1-1; size: NA; V: TRBV30; D: NA; DNA: TGTGCCTGGAGTGCAACCCACTTTGACACTGAAGCTTTCTTT; CDR3: CAWSATHFDTEAFF
J: TRBJ2-7; size: NA; V: TRBV2; D: NA; DNA: TGTGCCAGCAGTCCAAGGACACTATCCTCCTACGAGCAGTACTTC; CDR3: CASSPRTLSSYEQYF
J: TRBJ1-1; size: NA; V: TRBV11-2; D: TRBD1; DNA: TGTGCCAGCAGCTTAGGGTCAGGGGGTGAAGCTTTCTTT; CDR3: CASSLGSGGEAFF
J: TRBJ1-1; size: NA; V: TRBV29-1; D: NA; DNA: TGCAGCGTGGGCGGGGGTCGAGGTGAAGCTTTCTTT; CDR3: CSVGGGRGEAFF
J: TRBJ1-6; size: NA; V: TRBV28; D: NA; DNA: TGTGCCAGCAGGGGACGTTTCGGGGCGCCGAATTCACCCCTCCACTTT; CDR3: CASRGRFGAPNSPLHF
J: TRBJ2-7; size: NA; V: TRBV15; D: NA; DNA: TGTGCCACCAGCAGAGGCCGGGGACCGGGCTACGAGCAGTACTTC; CDR3: CATSRGRGPGYEQYF
J: TRBJ1-6; size: NA; V: TRBV2; D: TRBD1; DNA: TGTGCCAGCAGGACGGGACAGGGGAATTCACCCCTCCACTTT; CDR3: CASRTGQGNSPLHF